The rows below give T cell receptor beta chains drawn from one sample of a study of PD-1 blockade in classical Hodgkin lymphoma. The protocol was immunoSEQ multiplex PCR, while the TCRdb copy is restricted to in-frame clones and leaves out a portion. The repertoire consists of tens of thousands of clones, with about nine tenths occurring once and the leading ten covering under 3.5%. Source: peripheral blood mononuclear cells (PBMCs), taken before the fourth cycle of nivolumab. The receptor source for this set is a human donor with classical Hodgkin lymphoma. Each CDR3 is given with its conserved first and last residue. A D gene is named only where the DNA matches it firmly. Size is omitted from some rows. Given values are once, few, many or a class for expanded clones.

J gene: TRBJ2-2
V gene: TRBV4-2
D gene: NA
clone size: NA
CDR3 DNA: TGTGCCAGCAGCCAAGATGTTGGCGGGGAGCTGTTTTTT
CDR3 protein: CASSQDVGGELFF

J gene: TRBJ2-3
V gene: TRBV4-3
D gene: NA
clone size: NA
CDR3 DNA: TGCGCCAGCAGCCAAGATAAAACAGGGCTGTGGAGCACAGATACGCAGTATTTT
CDR3 protein: CASSQDKTGLWSTDTQYF

J gene: TRBJ1-2
V gene: TRBV27
D gene: TRBD1
clone size: NA
CDR3 DNA: TGTGCCAGCAGTTTAACGAGGACAGGCATTTTTCTGGGCTACACCTTC
CDR3 protein: CASSLTRTGIFLGYTF

J gene: TRBJ2-5
V gene: TRBV5-5
D gene: TRBD2
clone size: NA
CDR3 DNA: TGTGCCAGCAGCTTGGCCCTTAGCGGGGGGGAGACCCAGTACTTC
CDR3 protein: CASSLALSGGETQYF

J gene: TRBJ2-1
V gene: TRBV4-3
D gene: NA
clone size: NA
CDR3 DNA: TGCGCCAGCAGTTCCGGGCAGGGGGGGAATGAGCAGTTCTTC
CDR3 protein: CASSSGQGGNEQFF

J gene: TRBJ2-1
V gene: TRBV10-3
D gene: NA
clone size: few
CDR3 DNA: TGTGCCATCAGGGAACAGGGTAACAATGAGCAGTTCTTC
CDR3 protein: CAIREQGNNEQFF

J gene: TRBJ2-2
V gene: TRBV7-3
D gene: NA
clone size: NA
CDR3 DNA: TGTGCCAGCAGCTTAACGCCGACTAGGAACACCGGGGAGCTGTTTTTT
CDR3 protein: CASSLTPTRNTGELFF

J gene: TRBJ1-4
V gene: TRBV7-9
D gene: NA
clone size: NA
CDR3 DNA: TGTGCCAGCAGCTTAGAGTCCAGGGTGGTCGGTGAAAAACTGTTTTTT
CDR3 protein: CASSLESRVVGEKLFF

J gene: TRBJ1-4
V gene: TRBV27
D gene: NA
clone size: NA
CDR3 DNA: TGTGCCAGCAGCCGAGTCCTTGCAACTAATGAAAAACTGTTTTTT
CDR3 protein: CASSRVLATNEKLFF

J gene: TRBJ2-3
V gene: TRBV7-2
D gene: NA
clone size: NA
CDR3 DNA: TGTGCCAGCAGCTTTACAGATACGCAGTATTTT
CDR3 protein: CASSFTDTQYF

J gene: TRBJ1-4
V gene: TRBV27
D gene: TRBD1
clone size: NA
CDR3 DNA: TGTGCCAGCAGTTACAGGGGCCCACGAACTAATGAAAAACTGTTTTTT
CDR3 protein: CASSYRGPRTNEKLFF

J gene: TRBJ2-5
V gene: TRBV7-2
D gene: TRBD1
clone size: NA
CDR3 DNA: TGTGCCAGCAGCTCTCACAGGGGGCTAGGAGAGACCCAGTACTTC
CDR3 protein: CASSSHRGLGETQYF

J gene: TRBJ1-1
V gene: TRBV19
D gene: TRBD1
clone size: NA
CDR3 DNA: TGTGCCAGTTCGGCAGGGGGGGGGATCACTGAAGCTTTCTTT
CDR3 protein: CASSAGGGITEAFF

J gene: TRBJ2-1
V gene: TRBV5-1
D gene: NA
clone size: NA
CDR3 DNA: TGCGCCAGCAGCTTGGATAGTGAGCAGTTCTTC
CDR3 protein: CASSLDSEQFF

J gene: TRBJ1-6
V gene: TRBV2
D gene: NA
clone size: NA
CDR3 DNA: TGTGCCAGCACCACAAGGACTGGGGGGCGGTCACCCCTCCACTTT
CDR3 protein: CASTTRTGGRSPLHF

J gene: TRBJ2-2
V gene: TRBV5-6
D gene: TRBD2
clone size: NA
CDR3 DNA: TGTGCGGCCGGGACTACGAACACCGGGGAGCTGTTTTTT
CDR3 protein: CAAGTTNTGELFF

J gene: TRBJ2-3
V gene: TRBV28
D gene: TRBD1
clone size: NA
CDR3 DNA: TGTGCCAGCAGCCAAGGACAGGGGGACACAGATACGCAGTATTTT
CDR3 protein: CASSQGQGDTDTQYF

J gene: TRBJ1-2
V gene: TRBV11-2
D gene: NA
clone size: NA
CDR3 DNA: TGTGCCAGCAGCTTCCCCGGATCCTATGGCTACACCTTC
CDR3 protein: CASSFPGSYGYTF

J gene: TRBJ1-5
V gene: TRBV7-9
D gene: TRBD1
clone size: NA
CDR3 DNA: TGTGCCAGCAGCTCCTCCCAGGGGGGAAATCAGCCCCAGCATTTT
CDR3 protein: CASSSSQGGNQPQHF

J gene: TRBJ2-7
V gene: TRBV7-2
D gene: TRBD1
clone size: once
CDR3 DNA: TGTGCCAGCAGCACCCAGGGGGCCTCCTACGAGCAGTACTTC
CDR3 protein: CASSTQGASYEQYF

J gene: TRBJ2-3
V gene: TRBV4-2
D gene: TRBD2
clone size: once
CDR3 DNA: TGTGCCAGCAGCCAAGATTTAACGCGACTAGCGGGGGATACAGATACGCAGTATTTT
CDR3 protein: CASSQDLTRLAGDTDTQYF

J gene: TRBJ2-5
V gene: TRBV6-6
D gene: NA
clone size: NA
CDR3 DNA: TGTGCCAGCAGTCCGACCTGGGGGGAGACCCAGTACTTC
CDR3 protein: CASSPTWGETQYF

J gene: TRBJ2-3
V gene: TRBV7-6
D gene: NA
clone size: once
CDR3 DNA: TGTGCCAGCAGCTTAGGAGGGATCACAGATACGCAGTATTTT
CDR3 protein: CASSLGGITDTQYF

J gene: TRBJ2-5
V gene: TRBV29-1
D gene: TRBD2
clone size: NA
CDR3 DNA: TGCAGCGACCGCAGCTATAGCGGGGGGGCCCAAGAGACCCAGTACTTC
CDR3 protein: CSDRSYSGGAQETQYF

J gene: TRBJ1-5
V gene: TRBV19
D gene: NA
clone size: NA
CDR3 DNA: TGTGCCAGTAGTCCAGGGGTTAGCAATCAGCCCCAGCATTTT
CDR3 protein: CASSPGVSNQPQHF

J gene: TRBJ1-5
V gene: TRBV28
D gene: TRBD1
clone size: NA
CDR3 DNA: TGTGCCAGCAGTGACAGGGTCGCGGGCAATCAGCCCCAGCATTTT
CDR3 protein: CASSDRVAGNQPQHF

J gene: TRBJ2-7
V gene: TRBV13
D gene: NA
clone size: once
CDR3 DNA: TGTGCCAGCAGCACAGAAGGTAGGGGATCCTACGAGCAGTACTTC
CDR3 protein: CASSTEGRGSYEQYF

J gene: TRBJ2-7
V gene: TRBV5-3
D gene: TRBD2
clone size: once
CDR3 DNA: TGTGCCAGAAGCCAACTAGCGCGGGAGCAGTACTTC
CDR3 protein: CARSQLAREQYF

J gene: TRBJ2-7
V gene: TRBV28
D gene: TRBD1
clone size: NA
CDR3 DNA: TGTGCCAGCAGTTTGTTAACAGGGGACTACGAGCAGTACTTC
CDR3 protein: CASSLLTGDYEQYF

J gene: TRBJ2-7
V gene: TRBV7-9
D gene: TRBD1
clone size: NA
CDR3 DNA: TGTGCCAGCAGCTTAGCGCTAAAGGGACAGGTACCCTACGAGCAGTACTTC
CDR3 protein: CASSLALKGQVPYEQYF

J gene: TRBJ2-2
V gene: TRBV28
D gene: NA
clone size: NA
CDR3 DNA: TGTGCCAGCACTTTGGGGGCGGACTACACCGGGGAGCTGTTTTTT
CDR3 protein: CASTLGADYTGELFF

J gene: TRBJ1-5
V gene: TRBV7-2
D gene: NA
clone size: NA
CDR3 DNA: TGTGCCAGCAGCTTAGATGGACGGTATTCTCCCCAGCATTTT
CDR3 protein: CASSLDGRYSPQHF

J gene: TRBJ2-7
V gene: TRBV4-1
D gene: TRBD1
clone size: NA
CDR3 DNA: TGCGCCAGCAGCCAATCAGGGGGCTACGAGCAGTACTTC
CDR3 protein: CASSQSGGYEQYF

J gene: TRBJ2-7
V gene: TRBV27
D gene: NA
clone size: NA
CDR3 DNA: TGTGCCAGCGGGGGACTTCTCCCTCCCGAGCAGTACTTC
CDR3 protein: CASGGLLPPEQYF

J gene: TRBJ2-5
V gene: TRBV6-5
D gene: NA
clone size: NA
CDR3 DNA: TGTGCCAGCAGTCCAACCGAGGCTGAGACCCAGTACTTC
CDR3 protein: CASSPTEAETQYF

J gene: TRBJ2-2
V gene: TRBV7-9
D gene: TRBD1
clone size: NA
CDR3 DNA: TGTGCCAGCAGCTTAGCGGGACAGGGGGCCGGGGAGCTGTTTTTT
CDR3 protein: CASSLAGQGAGELFF

J gene: TRBJ1-2
V gene: TRBV2
D gene: NA
clone size: NA
CDR3 DNA: TGTGCCAGCAGGATTATCCAGGACTATGGCTACACCTTC
CDR3 protein: CASRIIQDYGYTF